The entry below describes one TCR beta chain. Its antigen is not identified. CFSE-labeled sorted T cells met regulatory or mature dendritic cells for around five days. This record comes from a study of regulatory dendritic cells for organ transplantation. CDR1 is SGHNT and CDR2 is YYREEE in the germline V gene (reference sequence). After removal of 3 bases from V and 2 bases from J, the junction contained 12 bases not matched to a gene. CDR3 length: 17 amino acids. The data were produced by immunoSEQ multiplex PCR, yet TCRdb's version contains in-frame clones alone and is incomplete. The sample gives about 20,000 clones, roughly 88% of which show up once; 0.55% to 0.85% is in the top ten.

The gene calls are TRBV5-4 and TRBJ2-7; 9 bases are shared with TRBD1. Sequenced: naive CD4+ T cells from blood cultured with regulatory dendritic cells. Subset described: CD45RA+ naive T cells. This clonotype was sampled from a human donor in good health. CDR3 sequence reads: CASSSKLPGQGPYEQYF. The CDR3 DNA follows: TGTGCCAGCAGCTCCAAACTCCCGGGACAGGGTCCCTACGAGCAGTACTTC.